These T cell receptor beta chains were read from a single sample in a study of blood T cell repertoires in COVID-19. Sequencing was performed with immunoSEQ multiplex PCR; in TCRdb, only in-frame clones are kept and a portion is missing. The data contain some 350,000 clones, almost 90% of them singletons. The sequencing input was peripheral blood. The receptors originated from a woman between 65 and 79 years old with COVID-19, enrolled during active disease. Both conserved end residues are part of each CDR3. D genes are given only for firm matches. Part of the rows lack a size; the others show once, few, many or a class for expanded clones.

>TRBJ1-4|TRBV6-5|.|.
TGTGCCAGCAAATCCTCCAGGGCAGCCAATGAAAAACTGTTTTTT
CASKSSRAANEKLFF
>TRBJ1-1|TRBV4-1|.|.
TGCGCCAGCAGCCAAGTGACACTGAACACTGAAGCTTTCTTT
CASSQVTLNTEAFF
>TRBJ1-2|TRBV27|.|TRBD1
TGTGCCAGCAGTCACTTTTTAGGACAGGGGCATTATGGCTACACCTTC
CASSHFLGQGHYGYTF
>TRBJ1-5|TRBV10-3|few|.
TGTGCCATCAGTGTCGACAGAGATCAGCCCCAGCATTTT
CAISVDRDQPQHF
>TRBJ2-7|TRBV20-1|.|.
TGCAGTGCGGCTCCAACCTACGAGCAGTACTTC
CSAAPTYEQYF
>TRBJ1-5|TRBV15|.|.
TGTGCCACCAGCGGGCCCGATAGCAATCAGCCCCAGCATTTT
CATSGPDSNQPQHF
>TRBJ2-7|TRBV4-1|.|TRBD1
TGCGCCAGCAGCCAAGTTAGCATGTTACAGGGGGCAAGCGAGCAGTACTTC
CASSQVSMLQGASEQYF
>TRBJ1-2|TRBV28|few|.
TGTGCCAGCAGTTTATCAGGGGCTGGCTATGGCTACACCTTC
CASSLSGAGYGYTF
>TRBJ2-3|TRBV18|.|TRBD2
TGTGCCAGCTCACGACTAGCGGGGGGCAGCACAGATACGCAGTATTTT
CASSRLAGGSTDTQYF
>TRBJ1-2|TRBV2|.|.
TGTGCCAGCAGTGAAGCTTCCGGGACAAGGAAAAATGGCTACACCTTC
CASSEASGTRKNGYTF
>TRBJ1-2|TRBV28|.|TRBD1
TGTGCCAGCAAAACACAGGGGGCCGCCTATGGCTACACCTTC
CASKTQGAAYGYTF
>TRBJ1-1|TRBV6-5|once|.
TGTGCCAGCAGGCCCCCTGGGGGGACTGAAGCTTTCTTT
CASRPPGGTEAFF
>TRBJ2-7|TRBV11-2|.|.
TGTGCCAGCAGCTTTAGCGGTCGACAGGGCGAAGTTTACGAGCAGTACTTC
CASSFSGRQGEVYEQYF
>TRBJ1-2|TRBV7-9|.|.
TGTGCCAGCAGCTTAGGGTCACAGGACTACACCTTC
CASSLGSQDYTF
>TRBJ1-2|TRBV20-1|.|.
TGCAGTGCTAGAGACGACTATGGCTACACCTTC
CSARDDYGYTF
>TRBJ1-2|TRBV19|.|.
TGTGCCACCTGGGGACTAACTAACTATGGCTACACCTTC
CATWGLTNYGYTF
>TRBJ2-7|TRBV11-2|.|TRBD1
TGTGCCAGCAGCTTAGAAGGGACAGGAGCCTACGAGCAGTACTTC
CASSLEGTGAYEQYF
>TRBJ2-3|TRBV7-3|.|TRBD2
TGTGCCAGCAGCGGGAGCGGGGGGGGCACAGATACGCAGTATTTT
CASSGSGGGTDTQYF
>TRBJ2-3|TRBV10-2|.|.
TGCGCCAGCAGTGAGGTTAGCGGCACTTACACAGATACGCAGTATTTT
CASSEVSGTYTDTQYF
>TRBJ2-1|TRBV18|.|.
TGTGCCAGCTCACCGGCCGGGGGACAGCTTCAAAATGAGCAGTTCTTC
CASSPAGGQLQNEQFF